Listed below are T cell receptor beta chains from one sample, sequenced in a study of blood T cell repertoires in COVID-19. Only in-frame clones appear in the TCRdb table, and some are missing; sequencing was by immunoSEQ multiplex PCR. Of just over 80,000 clones listed, roughly 76% are singletons. Sequencing was performed on peripheral blood. These receptors originate from a woman over 75 with active or convalescent COVID-19. Each CDR3 is given with its conserved first and last residue. D genes are given only for firm matches. The size field is filled for only some rows; it gives once, few, many or a size class.

v_gene	d_gene	j_gene	abundance	CDR3aa	CDR3nt
TRBV9	NA	TRBJ2-7	few	CASSEGSGQGPPYEQYF	TGTGCCAGCAGCGAGGGGAGCGGGCAGGGTCCCCCCTACGAGCAGTACTTC
TRBV6-5	TRBD1	TRBJ2-5	NA	CASNQGVVGTQYF	TGTGCCAGCAATCAGGGGGTAGTAGGGACCCAGTACTTC
TRBV6-6	TRBD2	TRBJ2-4	NA	CASREGAKNIQYF	TGTGCCAGCCGGGAGGGGGCCAAAAACATTCAGTACTTC
TRBV7-6	TRBD2	TRBJ2-3	NA	CASSLRGRGGSTDTQYF	TGTGCCAGCAGCTTAAGAGGACGGGGGGGCAGCACAGATACGCAGTATTTT
TRBV19	NA	TRBJ1-2	many	CASTPGSLMWGYTF	TGTGCCAGTACCCCCGGGTCTTTAATGTGGGGCTACACCTTC
TRBV7-9	NA	TRBJ2-7	NA	CASSPPTGVYEQYF	TGTGCCAGCAGCCCTCCAACGGGGGTTTACGAGCAGTACTTC
TRBV15	NA	TRBJ2-4	NA	CATSGGKGKNIQYF	TGTGCCACCAGCGGGGGGAAGGGCAAAAACATTCAGTACTTC
TRBV19	TRBD1	TRBJ1-5	NA	CASSISATGGRQPQHF	TGTGCCAGTAGTATTTCGGCGACAGGGGGCCGTCAGCCCCAGCATTTT
TRBV7-2	TRBD1	TRBJ1-5	NA	CASTPGQPNQPQHF	TGTGCCAGCACCCCGGGACAGCCTAATCAGCCCCAGCATTTT
TRBV29-1	NA	TRBJ2-3	once	CSVRKGIDTQYF	TGCAGCGTTCGTAAGGGGATTGATACGCAGTATTTT
TRBV19	TRBD2	TRBJ2-3	few	CASSSPAGAGGHTQYF	TGTGCCAGTAGTTCCCCGGCGGGAGCGGGGGGACATACGCAGTATTTT
TRBV5-6	TRBD1	TRBJ2-1	NA	CASSFWDRATYNEQFF	TGTGCCAGCAGCTTTTGGGACAGGGCGACCTACAATGAGCAGTTCTTC
TRBV7-2	NA	TRBJ1-3	NA	CASSLLNGNTIYF	TGTGCCAGCAGCTTACTAAATGGAAACACCATATATTTT
TRBV18	TRBD2	TRBJ2-1	few	CASSPPGTKYNEQFF	TGTGCCAGCTCACCTCCCGGGACTAAATACAATGAGCAGTTCTTC
TRBV7-6	NA	TRBJ2-3	NA	CASSLLRRDTQYF	TGTGCCAGCAGCCTCTTGAGGAGAGATACGCAGTATTTT
TRBV5-1	NA	TRBJ1-2	once	CASSLVLGRRGLYGYTF	TGCGCCAGCAGCTTGGTTTTAGGGCGAAGGGGATTATATGGCTACACCTTC
TRBV7-8	NA	TRBJ2-2	NA	CASSLVSAGKTGELFF	TGTGCCAGCAGCTTAGTTTCGGCAGGGAAAACCGGGGAGCTGTTTTTT
TRBV7-8	NA	TRBJ1-6	NA	CASSLDSPSPLHF	TGTGCCAGCAGCTTAGACAGCCCTTCACCCCTCCACTTT
TRBV18	TRBD1	TRBJ2-7	NA	CASSLDRVAYEQYF	TGTGCCAGCTCCTTGGACAGGGTAGCCTACGAGCAGTACTTC
TRBV11-2	NA	TRBJ2-7	once	CASEGVSYEQYF	TGTGCCAGCGAAGGGGTGTCCTACGAGCAGTACTTC
TRBV30	TRBD1	TRBJ1-2	NA	CAWSADETGYYGYTF	TGTGCCTGGAGTGCAGACGAGACAGGGTACTATGGCTACACCTTC
TRBV29-1	NA	TRBJ2-1	NA	CSVDRTAYNEQFF	TGCAGCGTTGACCGGACAGCGTACAATGAGCAGTTCTTC
TRBV30	TRBD1	TRBJ1-4	few	CAWSVGTGDEKLFF	TGTGCCTGGAGTGTAGGGACAGGGGATGAAAAACTGTTTTTT
TRBV6-4	NA	TRBJ2-2	NA	CASSDSHGAGELFF	TGTGCCAGCAGTGACTCACACGGGGCCGGGGAGCTGTTTTTT
TRBV5-1	TRBD2	TRBJ2-3	NA	CASSSGGPTDTQYF	TGCGCCAGCAGCTCGGGGGGGCCCACAGATACGCAGTATTTT
TRBV20-1	TRBD1	TRBJ1-1	NA	CSASGQGVTEAFF	TGCAGTGCTAGTGGTCAGGGGGTCACTGAAGCTTTCTTT
TRBV6-5	TRBD1	TRBJ2-7	NA	CASSYMADRGYEQYF	TGTGCCAGCAGTTACATGGCGGACAGGGGCTACGAGCAGTACTTC
TRBV5-1	NA	TRBJ2-3	NA	CASSPDSYTDTQYF	TGCGCCAGCAGCCCGGACAGTTACACAGATACGCAGTATTTT
TRBV4-3	NA	TRBJ1-6	few	CASSVTNNSPLHF	TGCGCCAGCTCCGTGACAAATAATTCACCCCTCCACTTT
TRBV30	NA	TRBJ1-2	NA	CAWSTSADRDYTF	TGTGCCTGGAGCACCTCAGCGGACAGAGACTACACCTTC
TRBV7-8	NA	TRBJ1-4	NA	CASRPGFSNEKLFF	TGTGCCAGCAGGCCGGGATTTTCTAATGAAAAACTGTTTTTT
TRBV28	NA	TRBJ2-7	NA	CASSSLYEQYF	TGTGCCAGCAGTTCCCTATACGAGCAGTACTTC
TRBV7-9	NA	TRBJ2-3	NA	CASSPVRVSTDTQYF	TGTGCCAGCAGCCCTGTGCGGGTTAGCACAGATACGCAGTATTTT
TRBV9	NA	TRBJ1-2	NA	CASSSNRAFGYTF	TGTGCCAGCAGTTCGAACAGGGCATTTGGCTACACCTTC
TRBV7-8	TRBD1	TRBJ1-2	NA	CASSLYWTGGARRGYTF	TGTGCCAGCAGCTTATACTGGACAGGGGGCGCGAGGCGAGGCTACACCTTC
TRBV19	TRBD1	TRBJ1-4	once	CASRPTGTANEKLFF	TGTGCCAGTAGGCCGACCGGGACAGCTAATGAAAAACTGTTTTTT
TRBV7-2	TRBD2	TRBJ2-1	NA	CASSLGGGAQNEQFF	TGTGCCAGCAGCTTAGGCGGGGGGGCTCAGAATGAGCAGTTCTTC
TRBV5-6	TRBD2	TRBJ2-1	NA	CASSRGLAENNEQFF	TGTGCCAGCAGCAGGGGACTAGCGGAGAACAATGAGCAGTTCTTC
TRBV19	TRBD2	TRBJ2-7	NA	CATTGGEIAYEQYF	TGTGCCACCACGGGGGGGGAAATCGCCTACGAGCAGTACTTC
TRBV7-2	TRBD1	TRBJ2-7	few	CASSLRTGQREQYF	TGTGCCAGCAGCTTACGGACAGGGCAGCGTGAGCAGTACTTC
TRBV19	TRBD1	TRBJ1-4	once	CASSPRGANEKLFF	TGTGCCAGTAGTCCCAGGGGGGCTAATGAAAAACTGTTTTTT
TRBV11-1	NA	TRBJ1-1	NA	CASSLGQGNRNTEAFF	TGTGCCAGCAGCCTGGGGCAGGGGAATCGGAACACTGAAGCTTTCTTT
TRBV7-8	NA	TRBJ2-6	NA	CASSNRVRSGANVLTF	TGTGCCAGCAGCAACAGGGTCCGATCTGGGGCCAACGTCCTGACTTTC
TRBV3-1/TRBV3-2	NA	TRBJ2-7	NA	CASSQRNPSSYEQYF	TGTGCCAGCAGCCAACGCAACCCGAGCTCCTACGAGCAGTACTTC
TRBV7-3	NA	TRBJ1-1	NA	CASSFGERTEAFF	TGTGCCAGCAGCTTCGGGGAGAGGACTGAAGCTTTCTTT
TRBV6-6	TRBD1	TRBJ2-4	NA	CASSHHPGQPVGNIQYF	TGTGCCAGCAGTCATCATCCGGGACAGCCGGTTGGGAACATTCAGTACTTC
TRBV30	TRBD1	TRBJ2-7	NA	CAWQRQGEYEQYF	TGTGCCTGGCAAAGACAGGGGGAGTACGAGCAGTACTTC
TRBV2	TRBD1	TRBJ1-5	few	CASRLDRGNQPQHF	TGTGCCAGCAGGCTGGACAGGGGAAATCAGCCCCAGCATTTT
TRBV12-5	NA	TRBJ2-1	few	CASGFRGVGGEQFF	TGTGCTAGTGGTTTTCGCGGGGTTGGGGGTGAGCAGTTCTTC
TRBV13	TRBD2	TRBJ2-3	NA	CASRDFGGASDTQYF	TGTGCCAGCAGAGATTTCGGGGGGGCATCAGATACGCAGTATTTT
TRBV30	TRBD1	TRBJ2-7	NA	CAWERLDRGQYEQYF	TGTGCCTGGGAACGGCTGGACAGGGGGCAATACGAGCAGTACTTC
TRBV29-1	NA	TRBJ2-1	NA	CSVEGGGARNEQFF	TGCAGCGTTGAAGGTGGAGGGGCTCGCAATGAGCAGTTCTTC
TRBV15	NA	TRBJ1-1	few	CATSLRAGRTEAFF	TGTGCCACCAGCCTCAGGGCCGGGCGCACTGAAGCTTTCTTT
TRBV5-1	NA	TRBJ1-2	NA	CASSLVGQGRNYGYTF	TGCGCCAGCAGCTTGGTAGGCCAGGGAAGGAACTATGGCTACACCTTC
TRBV14	NA	TRBJ2-5	few	CATSWSGRETQYF	TGTGCCACCAGTTGGTCCGGGAGAGAGACCCAGTACTTC
TRBV21-1	NA	TRBJ1-2	NA	CASGGGGGYTF	TGTGCCAGCGGAGGGGGGGGTGGCTACACCTTC
TRBV6-5	NA	TRBJ1-6	once	CASSSETPYNSPLHF	TGTGCCAGCAGTTCCGAGACACCGTATAATTCACCCCTCCACTTT
TRBV4-3	NA	TRBJ2-7	NA	CASSQAILGEGYEQYF	TGCGCCAGCAGCCAAGCTATCCTAGGGGAAGGATACGAGCAGTACTTC
TRBV9	TRBD1	TRBJ1-6	few	CASSVGQGNMGPLHF	TGTGCCAGCAGCGTGGGACAGGGAAATATGGGTCCCCTCCACTTT